A single sample gave rise to the 5 T cell receptor beta chains below, sequenced in a study of blood T cell repertoires in COVID-19. The repertoire was sequenced with immunoSEQ multiplex PCR; TCRdb's copy has only in-frame clones and lacks some. The table lists roughly 240,000 clones, roughly 86% of them singletons, with approximately 4% in the top ten. The sequenced sample was peripheral blood. These receptors were taken from a man aged 18 to 35 with active or convalescent COVID-19.

This chain joins TRBV5-1 and TRBJ2-3, with a possible D match to TRBD1 (5 bases). Germline CDR1 reads SGHRS; CDR2 reads YFSETQ. Trimming removed 6 bases at V and 2 bases at J, with 13 bases between. This CDR3 is built from 14 residues. CDR3 region: CASKMTVDTDTQYF. CDR3 sequence (DNA): TGCGCCAGCAAGATGACAGTCGACACAGATACGCAGTATTTT. Supplemented by reference TRBV5-1 and TRBJ2-3, the full variable domain reads KAGVTQTPRYLIKTRGQQVTLSCSPISGHRSVSWYQQTPGQGLQFLFEYFSETQRNKGNFPGRFSGRQFSNSRSEMNVSTLELGDSALYLCASKMTVDTDTQYFGPGTRLTVL.

V usage is TRBV6-1 and J usage is TRBJ2-1, with a possible D match to TRBD2 (6 bases). In germline, CDR1 is MNHNS, CDR2 SASEGT. The CDR3 is made up of 16 amino acids. V was shortened by 4 bases and J by 0 bases, with 13 bases between the two germline ends. CDR3: CASSAPQGGSYNEQFF. CDR3 DNA sequence: TGTGCCAGCAGTGCGCCCCAGGGAGGCTCCTACAATGAGCAGTTCTTC.

The J gene is TRBJ1-6, the V gene TRBV3-1 (or the pseudogene TRBV3-2); D unclear. Germline CDR1 and CDR2: LGHDT and YNNKEL (reference sequence). This CDR3 has 16 residues. Trimming took 0 bases from V and 8 from J, leaving 14 bases between them. The CDR3 is CASSQDARGRYSPLHF. CDR3 nucleotide sequence: TGTGCCAGCAGCCAAGACGCCCGCGGAAGATATTCACCCCTCCACTTT.

This clone was recorded a few times. This chain links TRBV5-4 with TRBJ1-1; D is perhaps TRBD1 (6 bases). CDR1 and CDR2 from the germline V gene are SGHNT and YYREEE (reference sequence). With 4 bases removed from V and 8 bases from J, the gap between germline ends came to 15 bases. The CDR3 totals 13 residues. The CDR3 DNA sequence: TGTGCCAGCAGCCTGCCCCCGGGACACGAAGCTTTCTTT. Translating gives CASSLPPGHEAFF.

This chain links TRBV29-1 with TRBJ2-7; TRBD1 aligns across 8 bases. Germline CDR1 reads SQVTM; CDR2 reads ANQGSEA. The CDR3 extends over 14 amino acids. Trimming removed 7 bases from V and 3 bases from J; junction bases left unmatched: 11. This CDR3 is CSARTGQGVYEQYF. CDR3 coding DNA: TGCAGCGCGAGAACTGGACAGGGAGTCTACGAGCAGTACTTC.